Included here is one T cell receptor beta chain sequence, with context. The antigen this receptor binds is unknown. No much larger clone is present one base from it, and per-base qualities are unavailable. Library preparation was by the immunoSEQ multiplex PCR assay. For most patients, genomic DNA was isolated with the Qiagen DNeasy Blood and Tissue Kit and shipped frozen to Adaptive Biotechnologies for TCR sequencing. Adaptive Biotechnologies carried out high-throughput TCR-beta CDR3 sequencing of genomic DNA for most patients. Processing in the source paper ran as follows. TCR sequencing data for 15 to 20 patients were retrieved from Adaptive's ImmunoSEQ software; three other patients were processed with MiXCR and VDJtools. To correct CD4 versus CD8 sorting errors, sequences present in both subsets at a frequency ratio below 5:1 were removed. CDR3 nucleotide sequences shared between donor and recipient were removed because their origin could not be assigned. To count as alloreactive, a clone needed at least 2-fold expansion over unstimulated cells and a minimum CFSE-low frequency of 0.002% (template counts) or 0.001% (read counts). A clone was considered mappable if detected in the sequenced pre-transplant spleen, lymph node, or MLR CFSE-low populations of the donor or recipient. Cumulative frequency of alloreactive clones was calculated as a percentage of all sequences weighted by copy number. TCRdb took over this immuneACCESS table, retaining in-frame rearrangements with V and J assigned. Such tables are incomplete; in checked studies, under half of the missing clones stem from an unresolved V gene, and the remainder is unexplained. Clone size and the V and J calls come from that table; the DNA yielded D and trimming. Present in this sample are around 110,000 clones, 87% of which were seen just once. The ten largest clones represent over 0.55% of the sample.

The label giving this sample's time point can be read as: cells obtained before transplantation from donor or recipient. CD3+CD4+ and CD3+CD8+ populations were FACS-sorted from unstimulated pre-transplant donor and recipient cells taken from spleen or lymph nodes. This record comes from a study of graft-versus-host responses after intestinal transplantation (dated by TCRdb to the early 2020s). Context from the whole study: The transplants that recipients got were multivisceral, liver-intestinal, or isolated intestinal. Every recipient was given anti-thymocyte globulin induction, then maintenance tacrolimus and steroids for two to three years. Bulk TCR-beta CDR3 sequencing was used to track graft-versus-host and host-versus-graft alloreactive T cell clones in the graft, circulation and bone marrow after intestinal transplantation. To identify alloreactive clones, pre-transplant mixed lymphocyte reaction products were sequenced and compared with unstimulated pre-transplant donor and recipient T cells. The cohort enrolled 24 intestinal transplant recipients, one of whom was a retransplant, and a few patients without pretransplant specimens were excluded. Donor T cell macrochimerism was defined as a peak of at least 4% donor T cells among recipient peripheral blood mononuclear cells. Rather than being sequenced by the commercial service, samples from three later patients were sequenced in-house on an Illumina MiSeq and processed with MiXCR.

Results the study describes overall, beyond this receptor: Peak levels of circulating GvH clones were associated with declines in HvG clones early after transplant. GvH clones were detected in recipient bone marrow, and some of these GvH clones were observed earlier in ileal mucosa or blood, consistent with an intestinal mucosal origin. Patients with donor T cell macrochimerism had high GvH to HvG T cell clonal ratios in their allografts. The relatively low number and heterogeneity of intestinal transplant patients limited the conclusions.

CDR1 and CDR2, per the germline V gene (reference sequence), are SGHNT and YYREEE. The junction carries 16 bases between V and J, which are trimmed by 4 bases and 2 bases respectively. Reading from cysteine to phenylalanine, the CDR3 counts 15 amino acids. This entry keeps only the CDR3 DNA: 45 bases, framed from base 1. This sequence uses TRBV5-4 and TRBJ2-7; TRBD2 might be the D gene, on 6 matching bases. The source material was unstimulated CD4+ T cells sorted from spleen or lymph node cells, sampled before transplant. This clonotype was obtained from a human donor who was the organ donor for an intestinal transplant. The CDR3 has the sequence CASSTGVSGPYEQYF. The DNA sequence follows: TGTGCCAGCAGCACCGGGGTTAGCGGTCCCTACGAGCAGTACTTC.